This T cell receptor (beta chain) originates from a study of T cell repertoires in ileal Crohn's disease (dated by TCRdb to the late 2010s). Turning to the overall study: At the time of surgery, around a third of patients were active smokers, and the median duration of disease was about 8.5 years. The study was conducted in parallel with a multicentre cohort built to find predictors of early endoscopic recurrence after ileocolonic resection. Every patient underwent surgery because of a complication, which was stricturing disease in roughly 60% of cases and penetrating disease in approximately 39%. A prospective multicentre cohort supplied the 50 to 70 Crohn's disease patients whose TCR repertoires were analysed. The M0 samples consisted of biopsies taken from the inflamed part of the ileum within the surgical resection specimen. Roughly 550 nanograms of biopsy DNA per sample were submitted for commercial TCRB immunosequencing. The study sequenced 171 mucosal samples from a few dozen patients, taken at several locations on the surgical specimen and at postoperative endoscopy. Roughly half of the patients were given postoperative therapy, with around 11 receiving thiopurines and some 19 receiving anti-TNF agents. Endoscopic postoperative recurrence was defined by a Rutgeerts score above i0.

Library generation was performed with the immunoSEQ multiplex PCR assay. Adaptive Biotechnology amplified the CDR3 regions from genomic DNA with a two-step multiplex PCR designed to control amplification bias. Primers covering every V and J gene segment were used in the first PCR, while barcodes and Illumina adapters were added in the second PCR. CDR3 libraries were sequenced on an Illumina instrument. Regarding the original processing steps: Vendor-provided pipelines were combined with custom analysis of raw data in R/Bioconductor under R version 3.3.0. Clonality, which ranges from 0 to 1, was calculated as the inverse of the normalised Shannon entropy across all productive clones. High-frequency clones were defined as the share of the repertoire occupied by the top 100 clones, with only clones passing a 95% confidence test being retained. Repertoire diversity was measured with the Simpson index, and overlap between samples was measured with the Morisita-Horn index. What TCRdb holds here is the immuneACCESS table cut down to in-frame rearrangements. Part of the clones is not present; checked against another copy, under half of the missing clones reflect an unresolved V gene, and the others are unexplained. V, J and clone size are those of that table, while D and trimming were read from the DNA. This sample has 15,000 or so clones in its table, and roughly four fifths of those were observed once. The ten largest clones add up to approximately 13% of the sample.

Sample time point, as interpreted from the label and publication: inflamed ileum from the surgical specimen. Adults with ileal or ileocolonic Crohn's disease and an indication for ileocolonic resection were eligible for inclusion. Whole ileal mucosal biopsies were kept frozen at -80 degrees C prior to DNA extraction. Genomic DNA was extracted from frozen whole biopsies with a TRizol-based method and quantified on a NanoDrop 2000 spectrophotometer. On the study overall, not on this receptor specifically: A significantly higher proportion of clonal expansions was observed in active smokers at surgery than in non-smokers (approximately 26% vs 20%, p=0.02). Only a subgroup of patients, of unstated size, had their mucosal CD4 and CD8 T cells sorted and sequenced. More high-frequency clones were carried by sorted CD8 T cells than by CD4 T cells, suggesting that mucosal expansions were mainly CD8. Endoscopic recurrence was linked to a higher percentage of high-frequency clones at surgery, and recurrence occurred in every patient whose clonality exceeded 26.8% (18/57).

V drops 4 bases and J drops 7 bases, leaving 5 bases in between. The germline V gene sets CDR1 to LGHNA and CDR2 to YNFKEQ. The CDR3 measures 11 amino acids from cysteine to phenylalanine. Just CDR3 DNA is preserved here, 33 bases in frame from base 1. Note on this clone: No antigen is known for it. No quality values exist for individual bases; no much larger clone is one base distant.

The sample comprised ileal tissue. Recombination connected TRBV4-2 to TRBJ2-1; the D gene remains uncertain. The TCR was taken from an adult with Crohn's disease. The CDR3 in this case is CASSLLNEQFF. Here is the DNA: TGTGCCAGCAGCCTCCTTAATGAGCAGTTCTTC.